The 5 T cell receptor beta chains presented below share a single source sample, sequenced in a study of blood T cells in healthy people across ages. The authors ran a second PCR of roughly 6 to 12 cycles using a sample-barcoded 5' primer and a J-beta primer mix. TCRdb re-analysed the 5' RACE reads in MiXCR, keeping a single row per CDR3 protein. The sample yields over 1,500,000 distinct CDR3 sequences, 30% to 40% seen once. The sequencing sample was made of blood. The receptors were sampled from a human donor in good health.

Ten or more counts support this clonotype. As DNA, the CDR3 is TGTGCCAGCAGCTTAGACAAACTAGCAACTAATGAAAAACTGTTTTTT. This codes for CASSLDKLATNEKLFF. The V gene is TRBV7-6, the J gene TRBJ1-4; D is uncertain. V lost 1 base, J lost 0 bases, and 9 bases lay in between. The CDR3 spans 16 residues. Germline-derived CDR1 and CDR2 are SGHVS and FNYEAQ.

In its sample, this clonotype was seen a few times. J is TRBJ2-3 and V is TRBV24-1; 8 positions agree with TRBD1. Unmatched junction bases numbered 4, after V lost 7 bases and J lost 8 bases. The CDR3 is 12 residues long. Germline assignment: CDR1 KGHDR and CDR2 SFDVKD. The DNA of the CDR3 is TGTGCCACCAGCTTGACAGGGGCTACGCAGTATTTT. Translating it yields CATSLTGATQYF.

This clonotype was picked up a small number of times. The rearrangement uses TRBV6-1 and TRBJ1-6; TRBD1 agrees at 9 bases. This CDR3 has 17 amino acids. Looked up from germline, CDR1 is MNHNS and CDR2 is SASEGT. V trimming: 6 bases; J trimming: 4 bases; junction bases outside the gene matches: 10. This chain's CDR3 is CASSRGQGTTYNSPLHF. In DNA, the CDR3 is TGTGCCAGCAGCCGAGGACAGGGGACAACTTATAATTCACCCCTCCACTTT.

This clonotype has only one observation. This rearrangement joins TRBV6-1 to TRBJ2-1; D gene ambiguous. Germline CDR1 MNHNS, CDR2 SASEGT. V was shortened by 4 bases and J by 8 bases, with 15 bases between the two germline ends. The CDR3 is made up of 14 amino acids. In nucleotides, the CDR3 is TGTGCCAGCAGTGCGGGCCAGAAAGGTGATGAGCAGTTCTTC. The encoded protein is CASSAGQKGDEQFF.

V is TRBV5-6 and J is TRBJ1-2; D possibly corresponds to TRBD1 (5 bases). This CDR3 contains 14 residues. With 0 bases removed from V and 4 bases from J, the gap between germline ends came to 10 bases. Germline values: CDR1 SGHDT, CDR2 YYEEEE. The CDR3 DNA reads TGTGCCAGCAGCTTGGGGGACCTAGGCTATGGCTACACCTTC. Its protein is CASSLGDLGYGYTF.